This TCR beta chain was sequenced for a study of neurological immune-mediated disorders. Overall study findings and caveats: Private repertoires in all groups were suggested by the absence of shared CDR3 amino acid sequences among expanded clones across subjects.

The cells used in sorted libraries, CD4+ or CD8+ T cells, numbered 750,000 to 1,000,000. This clonotype was seen many times. Antigen unknown. TCRdb independently ran MiXCR on the 5' RACE reads; one entry per CDR3 protein. The top ten clones hold 2% to 2.5% of a sample with tens of thousands of distinct CDR3 sequences, approximately 5.4% of them seen once. Material: CD4+ T cells from blood. This sequence originates from a woman in her fifties or sixties in good health.

DNA of the CDR3: TGTGCCAGCAGCTTAGAACAGGGGAGTGAAGCTTTCTTT. Residues: CASSLEQGSEAFF. The chain joins TRBV11-2 to TRBJ1-1; TRBD1 matches 7 bases. V was clipped by 0 bases and J by 7 bases; unmatched bases: 2. Germline V CDR1 and CDR2: SGHAT, FQNNGV. This CDR3 spans 13 amino acids.